The next 3 T cell receptor beta chains were all read from a single sample in a study of T cells in Graves' hyperthyroidism and ophthalmopathy. RNA transcripts were the template for amplifying TCR beta CDR3 regions. In the first-round RT-PCR of the TCR CDR3, the HTBI primer set was used. TCRdb re-called the multiplex PCR reads with MiXCR, one entry per CDR3 protein. The sample carries 250,000 to 300,000 distinct CDR3 sequences, over 12% recorded once. The sample was blood. These receptors all stem from a woman in her forties or fifties with Graves' hyperthyroidism that later progressed to Graves' ophthalmopathy.

This clonotype has only a few counts. This chain connects TRBV13 to TRBJ2-2, with 11 bases that match TRBD2. The V and J ends lost 4 bases and 4 bases, in that order; junction bases with no gene match: 5. Germline V gives CDR1 PRHDT, CDR2 FYEKMQ (reference sequence). This CDR3 spans 16 amino acids. The CDR3: CASSSGTSGSTGELFF. The CDR3 DNA reads as TGTGCCAGCAGCTCCGGGACTAGCGGAAGCACCGGGGAGCTGTTTTTT.

This clonotype was picked up many times. The rearrangement joins TRBV13 to TRBJ1-1, with 7 bases identical to TRBD1. This CDR3 spans 13 amino acids. Trimming cost V 6 bases and J 5 bases; bases outside gene matches: 6. Per the germline V gene, CDR1 is PRHDT and CDR2 is FYEKMQ (reference sequence). The CDR3: CASRPQGWTEAFF. The CDR3 nucleotides read TGTGCCAGCAGACCACAGGGGTGGACTGAAGCTTTCTTT.

In its sample, this clonotype was seen many times. The CDR3 nucleotides read TGTGCCTGGAGTTCAGGCGGGAACAATGAGCAGTTCTTC. Translation gives CAWSSGGNNEQFF. V gene TRBV30 combines with J gene TRBJ2-1, with TRBD2 as a possible D gene (6 bases). This CDR3 has 13 amino acids. Per germline, CDR1 GTSNPN and CDR2 SVGIG (reference sequence). V was pared by 2 bases and J by 5 bases, with 10 bases between.